This entry describes one TCR beta chain. Its antigen is not known. TCRdb used MiXCR to reprocess the RT-PCR reads, holding one entry per CDR3 protein. This table holds about 480,000 distinct CDR3 sequences, around 25% found once. The sample comes from a study of response to subunit inactivated influenza vaccine. Study results and caveats: Authors suggested that a seasonal influenza vaccination recruits few new T cells each time.

Trimming took off 0 bases at V and 6 bases at J, with 11 bases between the two ends. The length of the CDR3 is 14 residues. The V gene's germline CDR1 is SGHRS and CDR2 YFSETQ. The chain carries TRBV5-1 and TRBJ2-3; weak D call: TRBD2 (6 bases). This TCR was recovered from a man in his fifties who received an inactivated influenza vaccine. This sample comprised CD4+ T cells sorted from PBMCs, obtained 5 days after vaccination. The DNA for the CDR3 is TGCGCCAGCAGCTTGGGGGGAGGAGAGGATACGCAGTATTTT. Its translation is CASSLGGGEDTQYF.